The present T cell receptor beta chain was sequenced within a study of low-dose radiotherapy and immunotherapy resistance in tumors. TRAV and TRBV primers primed cDNA for both TCRalpha and TCRbeta. The PCR that amplified TCRs ran for around 21 cycles, relying on a constant-region primer and a V-primer adapter. Each CDR3 protein gets one entry after TCRdb re-called the reads with MiXCR. The sample holds over 55,000 distinct CDR3 sequences, less than 40% seen once. Indicated time point: before trial treatment. Along with nivolumab and ipilimumab, donors received aspirin, low-dose cyclophosphamide and low-dose radiotherapy. The germline CDR1 and CDR2 sequences are SGHTS and YDEGEE. This CDR3 is built from 16 residues. The V gene lost 5 bases and the J gene lost 4 bases, with 18 bases spanning the gap.

This TCR was sampled from a female donor with ovarian cancer. The J gene is TRBJ2-2, the V gene TRBV5-8; D possibly corresponds to TRBD1 (6 bases). Here the sequenced sample was PBMCs, taken before treatment. CDR3 sequence reads: CASSYPQGLTTGELFF. CDR3 nucleotide sequence: TGTGCCAGCAGTTACCCTCAGGGGTTGACCACCGGGGAGCTGTTTTTT.